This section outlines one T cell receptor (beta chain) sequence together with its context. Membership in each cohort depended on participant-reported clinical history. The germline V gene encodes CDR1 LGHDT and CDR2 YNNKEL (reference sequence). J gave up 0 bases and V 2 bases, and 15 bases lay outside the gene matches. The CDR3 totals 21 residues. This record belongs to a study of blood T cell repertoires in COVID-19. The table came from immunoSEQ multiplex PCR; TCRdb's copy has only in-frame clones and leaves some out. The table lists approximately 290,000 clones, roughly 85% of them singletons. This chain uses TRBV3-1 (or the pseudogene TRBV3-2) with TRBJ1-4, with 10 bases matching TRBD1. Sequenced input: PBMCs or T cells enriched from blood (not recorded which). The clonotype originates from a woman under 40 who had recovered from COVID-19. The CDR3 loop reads CASSQSTLDRGAFATNEKLFF. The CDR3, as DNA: TGTGCCAGCAGCCAATCTACCTTGGACAGGGGGGCCTTCGCAACTAATGAAAAACTGTTTTTT.